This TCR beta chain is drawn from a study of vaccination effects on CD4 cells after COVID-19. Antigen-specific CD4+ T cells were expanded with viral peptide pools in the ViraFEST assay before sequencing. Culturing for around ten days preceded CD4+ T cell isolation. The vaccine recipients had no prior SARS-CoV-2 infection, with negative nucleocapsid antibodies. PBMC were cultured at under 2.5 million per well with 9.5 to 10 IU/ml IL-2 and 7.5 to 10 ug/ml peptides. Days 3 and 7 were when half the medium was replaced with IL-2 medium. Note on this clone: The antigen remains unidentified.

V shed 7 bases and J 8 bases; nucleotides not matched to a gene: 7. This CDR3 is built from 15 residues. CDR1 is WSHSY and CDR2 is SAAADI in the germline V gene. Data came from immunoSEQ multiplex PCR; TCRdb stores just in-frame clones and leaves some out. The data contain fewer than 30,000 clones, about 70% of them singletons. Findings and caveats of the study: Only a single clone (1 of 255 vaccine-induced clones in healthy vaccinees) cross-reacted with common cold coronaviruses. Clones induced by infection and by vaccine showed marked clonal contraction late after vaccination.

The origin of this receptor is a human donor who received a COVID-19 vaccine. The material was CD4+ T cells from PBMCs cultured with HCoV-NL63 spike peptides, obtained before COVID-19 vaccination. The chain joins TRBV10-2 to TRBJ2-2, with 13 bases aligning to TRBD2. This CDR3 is CASMTSGGTGGELFF. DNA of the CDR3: TGCGCCAGCATGACTAGCGGGGGGACCGGAGGGGAGCTGTTTTTT.